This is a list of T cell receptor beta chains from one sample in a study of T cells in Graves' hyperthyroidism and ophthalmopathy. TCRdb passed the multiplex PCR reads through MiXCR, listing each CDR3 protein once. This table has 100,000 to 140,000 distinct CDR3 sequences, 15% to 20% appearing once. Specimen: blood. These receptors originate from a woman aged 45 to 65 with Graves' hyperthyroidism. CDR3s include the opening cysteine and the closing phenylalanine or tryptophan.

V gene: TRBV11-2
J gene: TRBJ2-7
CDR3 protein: CASSLSRGSWYEQYF

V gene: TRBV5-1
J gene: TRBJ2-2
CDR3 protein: CASSVGQGGTGELFF

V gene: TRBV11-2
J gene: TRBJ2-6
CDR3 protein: CASSLVPYFSGANVLTF

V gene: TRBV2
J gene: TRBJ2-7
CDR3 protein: CASRTGTGGYEQYF

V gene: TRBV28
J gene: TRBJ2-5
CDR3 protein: CASSWERETQYF

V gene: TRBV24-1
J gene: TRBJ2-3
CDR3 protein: CATSDSSGRAPDTQYF

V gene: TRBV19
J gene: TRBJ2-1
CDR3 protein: CASSIGAASGYNEQFF

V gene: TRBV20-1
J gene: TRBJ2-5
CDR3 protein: CSAFRDSQETQYF

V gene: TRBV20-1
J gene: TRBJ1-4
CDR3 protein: CSARADRFNEKLFF

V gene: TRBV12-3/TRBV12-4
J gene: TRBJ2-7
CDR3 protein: CASRRGTGGVEQYF

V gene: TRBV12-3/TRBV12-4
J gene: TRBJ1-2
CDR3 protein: CASSPGGKYGYTF

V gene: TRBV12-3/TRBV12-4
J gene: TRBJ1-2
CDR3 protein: CASRSTDRGLNYGYTF

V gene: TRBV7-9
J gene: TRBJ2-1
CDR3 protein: CASSSGDRVINEQFF

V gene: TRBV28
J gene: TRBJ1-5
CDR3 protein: CASSTSGNNQPQHF

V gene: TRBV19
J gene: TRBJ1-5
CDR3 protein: CASSIISGQPNQPQHF

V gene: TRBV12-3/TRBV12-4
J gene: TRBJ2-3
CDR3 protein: CASQLDTQYF

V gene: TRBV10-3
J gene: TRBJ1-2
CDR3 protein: CAISDSTGNGYTF

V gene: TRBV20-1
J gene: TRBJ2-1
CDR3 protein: CSARGTSGGNEQFF

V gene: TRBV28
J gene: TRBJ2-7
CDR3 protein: CASTLGGTYEQYF

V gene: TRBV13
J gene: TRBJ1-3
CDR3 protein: CASSLAETGDFSGNTIYF

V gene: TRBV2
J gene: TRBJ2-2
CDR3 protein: CASSETSLGSTGELFF

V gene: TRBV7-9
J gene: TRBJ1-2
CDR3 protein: CASSFQGAGGYTF

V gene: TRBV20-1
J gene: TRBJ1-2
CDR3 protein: CSASETGRIGYTF

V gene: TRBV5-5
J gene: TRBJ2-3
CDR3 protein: CASSLVLAGTYTQYF

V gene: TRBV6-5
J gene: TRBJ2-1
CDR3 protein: CASSYSRSNEQFF

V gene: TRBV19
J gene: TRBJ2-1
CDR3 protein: CASSHSTPRASGRVVNEQFF

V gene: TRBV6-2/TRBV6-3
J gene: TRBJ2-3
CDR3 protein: CASSYLSQSQDTQYF

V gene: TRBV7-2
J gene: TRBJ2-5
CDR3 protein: CASSPRTGGGTQYF